Presented here are 11 T cell receptor beta chains from one specimen sequenced in a study of cytomegalovirus exposure and HLA in healthy donors. Researchers ran the PCR with 60 Vbeta and 13 Jbeta primers. The protocol was immunoSEQ multiplex PCR, while the TCRdb copy is restricted to in-frame clones and leaves out a portion. The data contain 65,000 to 80,000 clones, around 84% of them singletons. Sequencing was carried out using PBMCs. These receptors were collected from a woman in her thirties or forties in good health and CMV-seropositive.

The genes are TRBV6-6 and TRBJ2-7, with TRBD2 matching 12 bases. Trimming at V came to 6 bases and at J to 6 bases, leaving 6 bases not matched to a gene. CDR3 length: 14 amino acids. The germline V gene encodes CDR1 MNHNY and CDR2 SVGAGI (reference sequence). The CDR3 is CASSRTSGASEQYF. CDR3 nucleotides: TGTGCCAGCAGCAGGACTAGCGGGGCCTCCGAGCAGTACTTC.

The V call is TRBV13, the J call TRBJ1-1, with 7 bases matching TRBD1. With 0 bases clipped from V and 0 bases from J, the junction kept 4 bases outside the gene matches. The CDR3 is made up of 16 amino acids. Germline lookup yields CDR1 PRHDT and CDR2 FYEKMQ (reference sequence). CDR3 protein: CASSLGGQSMNTEAFF. CDR3 sequence (DNA): TGTGCCAGCAGCTTAGGGGGACAGAGCATGAACACTGAAGCTTTCTTT.

The chain joins TRBV6-5 to TRBJ2-1, with TRBD2 as a possible D gene (6 bases). V gave up 0 bases and J gave up 4 bases, with 10 bases separating them. Germline V gene data show CDR1 as MNHEY and CDR2 as SVGAGI. The CDR3 has 15 amino acids. Here the CDR3 reads CASSYSSGPYNEQFF. The CDR3 bases are TGTGCCAGCAGTTACTCCAGCGGGCCTTACAATGAGCAGTTCTTC.

This chain connects TRBV18 to TRBJ2-7, with 9 bases matching TRBD1. Trimming took 4 bases from V and 2 from J; bases not matched to a gene: 6. The CDR3 covers 15 residues. The germline V gene encodes CDR1 KGHSH and CDR2 LQKENI. CDR3 coding DNA: TGTGCCAGCTCACACCCGGGACAGGGAGCCTACGAGCAGTACTTC. It is translated as CASSHPGQGAYEQYF.

The chain employs TRBV28 and TRBJ2-2, with D hard to call. The V gene lost 3 bases and the J gene lost 7 bases, with 6 bases spanning the gap. Per germline, CDR1 MDHEN and CDR2 SYDVKM. CDR3 length equals 12 residues. CDR3 sequence: CASSLSLGELFF. The CDR3 DNA is TGTGCCAGCAGTTTGTCTCTCGGGGAGCTGTTTTTT.

The chain combines TRBV6-5 with TRBJ1-2, with a possible D match to TRBD1 (6 bases). CDR3 size: 15 residues. From germline, CDR1 is MNHEY and CDR2 SVGAGI. The V end was cut by 5 bases, the J end by 1 base, with 14 bases between. CDR3 sequence reads: CASSNPRGRNYGYTF. CDR3 DNA sequence: TGTGCCAGCAGTAACCCCAGGGGCCGTAACTATGGCTACACCTTC.

This clone was detected a few times. The V call is TRBV7-2, the J call TRBJ2-5; TRBD1 matches 11 bases. The ends lost 5 bases at V and 5 bases at J; junction bases unmatched: 7. The CDR3 has 15 residues. Germline lookup yields CDR1 SGHTA and CDR2 FQGNSA. DNA of the CDR3: TGTGCCAGCAGCCCCGGACAGGGGGCTTGGGAGACCCAGTACTTC. Translated: CASSPGQGAWETQYF.

A note on this clone: Other DNA sequences of this sample code for an identical CDR3. The CDR3 region is CASSLGQVNTEAFF. DNA for the CDR3: TGTGCCAGCAGCTTGGGACAGGTGAACACTGAAGCTTTCTTT. The chain links TRBV5-8 to TRBJ1-1; a possible D gene is TRBD1 (6 bases). V was clipped by 0 bases and J by 0 bases, with 6 bases between them. Germline loops: CDR1 SGHTS, CDR2 YDEGEE. The length of the CDR3 is 14 residues.

This clone appeared a single time. CDR3 sequence reads: CAWSAGQGRSNEQFF. The CDR3, as DNA: TGTGCCTGGAGTGCGGGACAGGGGAGGTCGAATGAGCAGTTCTTC. This chain links TRBV30 with TRBJ2-1, with TRBD1 matching 10 bases. The germline V gene encodes CDR1 GTSNPN and CDR2 SVGIG (reference sequence). The trim removed 1 base at V and 7 bases at J, leaving 7 bases unmatched. This CDR3 is built from 15 residues.

V and J are TRBV27 and TRBJ1-4; possible D gene TRBD1, 5 bases. There are 12 residues in the CDR3. Germline-derived CDR1 and CDR2 are MNHEY and SMNVEV (reference sequence). V lost 5 bases to trimming and J lost 14 bases, with 15 bases between them. CDR3 bases: TGTGCCAGCAGTACCGGACAAACCAGGCTGTTTTTT. Its translation is CASSTGQTRLFF.

The gene calls are TRBV5-4 and TRBJ1-6; D possibly corresponds to TRBD1 (5 bases). Germline V lookup: CDR1 SGHNT, CDR2 YYREEE (reference sequence). Trimming left V 3 bases short and J 14 bases short, with 21 bases between. The length of the CDR3 is 15 residues. The CDR3 DNA sequence: TGTGCCAGCAGCTCTCGGGGGTGGGGCTATGAGACCCTCCACTTT. This gives the protein CASSSRGWGYETLHF.